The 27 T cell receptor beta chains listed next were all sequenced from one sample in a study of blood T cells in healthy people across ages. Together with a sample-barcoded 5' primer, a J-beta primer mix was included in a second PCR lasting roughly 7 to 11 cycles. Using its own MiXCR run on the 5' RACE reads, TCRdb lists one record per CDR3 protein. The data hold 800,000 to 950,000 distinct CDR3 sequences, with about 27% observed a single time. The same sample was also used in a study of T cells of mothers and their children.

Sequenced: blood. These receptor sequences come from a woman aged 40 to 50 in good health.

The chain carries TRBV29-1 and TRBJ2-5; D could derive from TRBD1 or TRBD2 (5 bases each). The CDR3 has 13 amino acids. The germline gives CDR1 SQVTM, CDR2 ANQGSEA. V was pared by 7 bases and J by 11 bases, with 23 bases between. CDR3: CSEGPLESDEQYF. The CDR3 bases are TGCAGCGAGGGACCACTGGAGAGCGATGAGCAGTACTTC.

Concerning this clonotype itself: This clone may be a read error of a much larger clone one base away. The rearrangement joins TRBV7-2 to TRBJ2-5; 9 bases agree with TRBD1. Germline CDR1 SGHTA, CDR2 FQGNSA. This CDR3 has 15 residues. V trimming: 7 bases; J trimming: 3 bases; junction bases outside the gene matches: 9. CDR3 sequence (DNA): TGTGCCAGCAACAAGGACAGGGGACCAAAAGAGACCCAGTACTTC. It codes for CASNKDRGPKETQYF.

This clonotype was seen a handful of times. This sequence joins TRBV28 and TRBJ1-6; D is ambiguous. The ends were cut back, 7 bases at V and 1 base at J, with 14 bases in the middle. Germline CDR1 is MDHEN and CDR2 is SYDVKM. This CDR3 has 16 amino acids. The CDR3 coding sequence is TGTGCCAGCACCACGGCATCGGGTTCCTATAATTCACCCCTCCACTTT. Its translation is CASTTASGSYNSPLHF.

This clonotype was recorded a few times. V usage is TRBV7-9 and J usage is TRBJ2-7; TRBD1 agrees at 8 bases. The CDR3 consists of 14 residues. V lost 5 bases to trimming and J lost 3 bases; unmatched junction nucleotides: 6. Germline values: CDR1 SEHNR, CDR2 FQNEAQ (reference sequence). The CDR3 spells CASSAPGTGYEQYF. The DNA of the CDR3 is TGTGCCAGCAGCGCACCCGGGACAGGCTACGAGCAGTACTTC.

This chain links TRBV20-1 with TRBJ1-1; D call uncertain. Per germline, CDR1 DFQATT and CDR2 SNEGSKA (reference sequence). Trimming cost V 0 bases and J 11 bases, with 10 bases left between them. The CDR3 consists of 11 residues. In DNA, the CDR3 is TGCAGTGCTAGAGATTTGGGGATGGCTTTCTTT. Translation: CSARDLGMAFF.

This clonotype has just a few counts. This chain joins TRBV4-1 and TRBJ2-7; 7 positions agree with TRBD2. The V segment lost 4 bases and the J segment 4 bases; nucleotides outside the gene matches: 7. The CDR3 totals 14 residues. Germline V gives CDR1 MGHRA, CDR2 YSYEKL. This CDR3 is CASSPPGEGYEQYF. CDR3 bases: TGCGCCAGCAGCCCCCCCGGGGAGGGATACGAGCAGTACTTC.

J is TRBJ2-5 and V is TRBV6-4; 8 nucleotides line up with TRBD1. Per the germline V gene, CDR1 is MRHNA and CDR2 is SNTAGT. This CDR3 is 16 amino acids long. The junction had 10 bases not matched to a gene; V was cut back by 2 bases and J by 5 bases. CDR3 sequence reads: CASSDPRTGLRETQYF. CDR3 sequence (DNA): TGTGCCAGCAGTGACCCGCGGACAGGGCTACGGGAGACCCAGTACTTC.

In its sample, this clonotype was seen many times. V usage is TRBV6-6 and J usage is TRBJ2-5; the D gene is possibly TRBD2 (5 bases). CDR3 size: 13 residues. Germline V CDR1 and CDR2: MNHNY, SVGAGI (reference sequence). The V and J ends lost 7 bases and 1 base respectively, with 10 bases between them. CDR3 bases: TGTGCCAGCACCGGACTGTCCCAAGAGACCCAGTACTTC. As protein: CASTGLSQETQYF.

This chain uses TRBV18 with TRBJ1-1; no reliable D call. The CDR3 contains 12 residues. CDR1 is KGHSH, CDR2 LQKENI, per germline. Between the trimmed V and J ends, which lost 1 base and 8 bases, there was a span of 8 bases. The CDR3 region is CASSPLGEEAFF. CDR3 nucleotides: TGTGCCAGCTCACCACTGGGAGAAGAAGCTTTCTTT.

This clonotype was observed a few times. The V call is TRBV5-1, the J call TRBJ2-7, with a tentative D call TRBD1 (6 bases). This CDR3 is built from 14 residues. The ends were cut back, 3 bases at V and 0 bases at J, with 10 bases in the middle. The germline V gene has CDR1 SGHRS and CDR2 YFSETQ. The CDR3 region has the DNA TGCGCCAGCAGCTATCTGGGGGCCTCCTACGAGCAGTACTTC. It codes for CASSYLGASYEQYF. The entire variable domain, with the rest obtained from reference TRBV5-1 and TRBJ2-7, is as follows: KAGVTQTPRYLIKTRGQQVTLSCSPISGHRSVSWYQQTPGQGLQFLFEYFSETQRNKGNFPGRFSGRQFSNSRSEMNVSTLELGDSALYLCASSYLGASYEQYFGPGTRLTVT.

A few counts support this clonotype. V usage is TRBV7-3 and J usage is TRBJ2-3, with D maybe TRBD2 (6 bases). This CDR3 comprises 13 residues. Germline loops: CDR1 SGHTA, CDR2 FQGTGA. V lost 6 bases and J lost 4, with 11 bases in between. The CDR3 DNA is TGTGCCAGCAGTTCGGGGGAAGCAGATACGCAGTATTTT. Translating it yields CASSSGEADTQYF.

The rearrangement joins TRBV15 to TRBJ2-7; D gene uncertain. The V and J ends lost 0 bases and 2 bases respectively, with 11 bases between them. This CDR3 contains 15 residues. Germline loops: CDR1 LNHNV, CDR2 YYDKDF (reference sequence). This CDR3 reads CATSREGVGAYEQYF. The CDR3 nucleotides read TGTGCCACCAGCAGAGAGGGTGTAGGAGCCTACGAGCAGTACTTC.

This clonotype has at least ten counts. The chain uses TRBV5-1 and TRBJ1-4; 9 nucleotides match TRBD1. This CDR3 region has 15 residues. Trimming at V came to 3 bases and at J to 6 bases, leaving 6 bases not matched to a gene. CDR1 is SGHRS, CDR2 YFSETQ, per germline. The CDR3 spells CASSSGDRAYEKLFF. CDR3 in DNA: TGCGCCAGCAGCTCCGGGGACAGGGCGTATGAAAAACTGTTTTTT.

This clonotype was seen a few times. For the CDR3, the DNA is TGTGCCAGCAGTCCCGGGGACCGTGATAATTCACCCCTCCACTTT. Protein product: CASSPGDRDNSPLHF. The V and J genes are TRBV28 and TRBJ1-6, with D possibly being TRBD1 (5 bases). The CDR3 totals 15 residues. V lost 5 bases to trimming and J lost 5 bases, with 13 bases between them. Germline assignment: CDR1 MDHEN and CDR2 SYDVKM. Drawing the rest from reference TRBV28 and TRBJ1-6, the complete variable domain is DVKVTQSSRYLVKRTGEKVFLECVQDMDHENMFWYRQDPGLGLRLIYFSYDVKMKEKGDIPEGYSVSREKKERFSLILESASTNQTSMYLCASSPGDRDNSPLHFGNGTRLTVT.

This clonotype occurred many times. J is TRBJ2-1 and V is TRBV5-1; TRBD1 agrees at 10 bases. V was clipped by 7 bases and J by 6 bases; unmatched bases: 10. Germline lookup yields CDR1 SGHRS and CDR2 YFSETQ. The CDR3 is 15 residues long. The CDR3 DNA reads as TGCGCCAGCCTCGCGGGGACAGGGGCCTCCAATGAGCAGTTCTTC. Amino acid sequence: CASLAGTGASNEQFF. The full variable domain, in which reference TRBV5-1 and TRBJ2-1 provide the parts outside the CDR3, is KAGVTQTPRYLIKTRGQQVTLSCSPISGHRSVSWYQQTPGQGLQFLFEYFSETQRNKGNFPGRFSGRQFSNSRSEMNVSTLELGDSALYLCASLAGTGASNEQFFGPGTRLTVL.

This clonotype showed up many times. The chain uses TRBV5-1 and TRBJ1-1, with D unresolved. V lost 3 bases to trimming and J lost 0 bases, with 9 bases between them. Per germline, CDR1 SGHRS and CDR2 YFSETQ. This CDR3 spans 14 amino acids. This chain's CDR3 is CASSWRTVNTEAFF. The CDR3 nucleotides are TGCGCCAGCAGCTGGCGGACGGTGAACACTGAAGCTTTCTTT.

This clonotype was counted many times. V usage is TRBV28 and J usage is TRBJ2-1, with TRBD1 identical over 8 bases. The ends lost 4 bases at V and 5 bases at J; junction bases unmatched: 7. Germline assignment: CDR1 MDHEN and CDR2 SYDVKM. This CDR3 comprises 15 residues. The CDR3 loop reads CASSSRGPMDNEQFF. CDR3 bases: TGTGCCAGCAGTTCCAGGGGGCCAATGGACAATGAGCAGTTCTTC.

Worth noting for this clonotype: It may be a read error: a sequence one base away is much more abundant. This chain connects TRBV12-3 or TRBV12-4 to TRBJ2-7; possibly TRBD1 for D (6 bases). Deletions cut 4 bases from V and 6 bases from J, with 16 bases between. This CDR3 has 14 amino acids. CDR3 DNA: TGTGCCAGCAGTTGGCCGCAGGGGAGTCTCGAGCAGTACTTC. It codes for CASSWPQGSLEQYF.

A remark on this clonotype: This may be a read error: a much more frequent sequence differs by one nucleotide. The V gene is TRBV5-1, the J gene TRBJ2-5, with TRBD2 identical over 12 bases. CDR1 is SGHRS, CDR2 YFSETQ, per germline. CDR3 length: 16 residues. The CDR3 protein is CASSSGLAGNQGTQYF. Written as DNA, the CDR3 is TGCGCCAGCAGCTCTGGACTAGCGGGGAACCAAGGGACCCAGTACTTC.

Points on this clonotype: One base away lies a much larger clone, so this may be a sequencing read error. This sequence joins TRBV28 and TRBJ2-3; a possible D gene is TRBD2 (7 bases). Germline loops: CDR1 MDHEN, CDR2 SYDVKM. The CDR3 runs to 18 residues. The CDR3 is CASSLSRWGGEGVDTQCF. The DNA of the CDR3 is TGTGCTTCCAGCCTCTCCCGGTGGGGGGGCGAGGGTGTGGATACGCAGTGTTTT.

This CDR3 reads CSASNPGTSFTSTDTQYF. CDR3 nucleotide sequence: TGCAGTGCCTCCAATCCCGGGACTAGCTTTACTAGCACAGATACGCAGTATTTT. This chain joins TRBV20-1 and TRBJ2-3; 9 positions agree with TRBD2. Germline V lookup: CDR1 DFQATT, CDR2 SNEGSKA (reference sequence). The CDR3 sequence is 18 residues long. J gave up 0 bases and V 6 bases, and 16 bases lay outside the gene matches.

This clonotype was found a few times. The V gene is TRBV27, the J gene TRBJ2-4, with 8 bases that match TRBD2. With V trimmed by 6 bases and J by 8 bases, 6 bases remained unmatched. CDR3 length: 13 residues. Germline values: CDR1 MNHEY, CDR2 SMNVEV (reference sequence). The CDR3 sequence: CASSLTSEHIQYF. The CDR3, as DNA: TGTGCCAGCAGCCTGACTAGCGAGCACATTCAGTACTTC.

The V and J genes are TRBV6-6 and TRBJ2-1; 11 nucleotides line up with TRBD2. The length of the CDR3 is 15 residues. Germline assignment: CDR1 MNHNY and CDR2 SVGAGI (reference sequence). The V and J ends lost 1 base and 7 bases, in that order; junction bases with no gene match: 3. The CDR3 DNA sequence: TGTGCCAGCAGTTACTTTAGCGGGGGGGAAAATGAGCAGTTCTTC. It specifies CASSYFSGGENEQFF.

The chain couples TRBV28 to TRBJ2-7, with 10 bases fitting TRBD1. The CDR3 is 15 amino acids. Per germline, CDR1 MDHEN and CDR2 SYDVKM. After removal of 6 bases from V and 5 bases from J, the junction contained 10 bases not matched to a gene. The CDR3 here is CASRTGQGVTHEQYF. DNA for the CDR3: TGTGCCAGCAGGACAGGACAGGGGGTAACCCACGAGCAGTACTTC.

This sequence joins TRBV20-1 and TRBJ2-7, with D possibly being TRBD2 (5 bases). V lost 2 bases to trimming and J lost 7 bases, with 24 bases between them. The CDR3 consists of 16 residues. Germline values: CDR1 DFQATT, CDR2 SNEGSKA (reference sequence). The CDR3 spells CSARRRGLRYLNEQYF. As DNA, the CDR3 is TGCAGTGCTAGACGTAGAGGACTCCGCTACCTTAATGAGCAGTACTTC.

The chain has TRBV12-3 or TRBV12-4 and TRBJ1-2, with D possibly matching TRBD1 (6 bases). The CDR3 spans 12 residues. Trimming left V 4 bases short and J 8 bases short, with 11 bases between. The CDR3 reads CASSSRRGGYTF. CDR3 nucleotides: TGTGCCAGCAGTTCCCGCAGGGGCGGCTACACCTTC.

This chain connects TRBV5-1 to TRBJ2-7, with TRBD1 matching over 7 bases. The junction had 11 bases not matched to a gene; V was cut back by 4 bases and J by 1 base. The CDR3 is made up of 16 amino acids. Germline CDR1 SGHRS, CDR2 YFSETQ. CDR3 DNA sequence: TGCGCCAGCAGCCCATCTCCGGACAGGACTTCCTACGAGCAGTACTTC. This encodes CASSPSPDRTSYEQYF.